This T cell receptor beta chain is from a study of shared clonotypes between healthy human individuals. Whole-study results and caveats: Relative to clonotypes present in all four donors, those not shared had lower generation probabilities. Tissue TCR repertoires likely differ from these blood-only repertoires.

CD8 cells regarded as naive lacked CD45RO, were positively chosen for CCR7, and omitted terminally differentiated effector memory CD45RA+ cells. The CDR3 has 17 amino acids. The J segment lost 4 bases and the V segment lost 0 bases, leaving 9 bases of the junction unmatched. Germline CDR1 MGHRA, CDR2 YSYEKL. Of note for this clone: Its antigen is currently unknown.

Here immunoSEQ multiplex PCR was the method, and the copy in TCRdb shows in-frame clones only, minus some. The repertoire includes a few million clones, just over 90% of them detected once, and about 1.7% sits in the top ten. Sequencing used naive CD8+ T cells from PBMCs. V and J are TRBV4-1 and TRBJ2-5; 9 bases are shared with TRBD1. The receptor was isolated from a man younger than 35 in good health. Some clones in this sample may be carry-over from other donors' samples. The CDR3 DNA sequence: TGCGCCAGCAGCCAAGATGTGGGGACAGGGTATTCAGAGACCCAGTACTTC. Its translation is CASSQDVGTGYSETQYF.